These T cell receptor beta chains were read from a single sample in a study of metastatic and nonmetastatic thyroid tumors. TCRdb reassembled clones from the PCR reads with MiXCR. The sample lists around 89,000 clones; more than 12% were seen once. Material for sequencing was blood. Receptors originate from a female donor with papillary thyroid cancer or a benign thyroid nodule (not recorded which). Some clones in this sample may be carry-over from other donors' samples. Each CDR3 is given with its conserved first and last residue. Each record gives: D gene, J gene, clone size, V gene, CDR3 length, CDR3 protein, CDR3 DNA. D genes are given only for firm matches. Some rows mark clone size as missing; the rest say once, few, many or name a class of expanded clone.

>TRBD1|TRBJ1-3|many|TRBV18|14
CASSPDRASNTIYF
TGTGCCAGCTCACCCGACAGGGCGAGTAACACCATATATTTT
>TRBD1|TRBJ1-2|many|TRBV6-1|13
CASRMTGAYGYTF
TGTGCCAGCAGGATGACAGGGGCCTATGGCTACACCTTC
>.|TRBJ2-5|many|TRBV9|13
CASSPRMEKTQYF
TGTGCCAGCAGCCCCCGGATGGAGAAGACCCAGTACTTC
>.|TRBJ1-5|many|TRBV6-1|15
CASSQTGPEVQPQHF
TGTGCCAGCAGTCAGACGGGACCAGAGGTCCAGCCCCAGCATTTT
>.|TRBJ2-1|many|TRBV6-2/TRBV6-3|18
CASSYFPERQVNTNEQFF
TGTGCCAGCAGTTACTTCCCAGAGCGACAGGTAAATACGAATGAGCAGTTCTTC
>.|TRBJ2-1|few|TRBV6-4|14
CASSDSLENNEQFF
TGTGCCAGCAGTGACTCACTAGAAAACAATGAGCAGTTCTTC
>TRBD1|TRBJ2-3|.|TRBV18|17
CASSPLPTTGHTDTQYF
TGTGCCAGCTCACCACTACCCACGACAGGGCACACAGATACGCAGTATTTT
>.|TRBJ1-4|many|TRBV13|17
CASSFKLGGRTNEKLFF
TGTGCCAGCAGCTTTAAATTGGGTGGGCGGACTAATGAAAAACTGTTTTTT
>.|TRBJ2-7|many|TRBV10-3|14
CAVLRDPGAYEQYF
TGTGCCGTCCTACGGGACCCGGGGGCCTACGAGCAGTACTTC
>.|TRBJ1-5|many|TRBV6-5|15
CASSYSRDSNQPQHF
TGTGCCAGCAGTTACTCGAGAGACAGCAATCAGCCCCAGCATTTT
>TRBD1|TRBJ2-7|.|TRBV11-3|15
CASSPQGTGAYEQYF
TGTGCCAGCAGCCCACAGGGGACAGGGGCCTACGAGCAGTACTTC
>.|TRBJ2-3|.|TRBV2|19
CASSERRKERGGGADTQYF
TGTGCCAGCAGTGAACGGCGGAAGGAAAGGGGTGGGGGTGCAGATACGCAGTATTTT
>.|TRBJ1-4|.|TRBV3-1|14
CASSLWGTRGKLFF
TGTGCCAGCAGTCTATGGGGTACACGCGGAAAACTGTTTTTT
>TRBD1|TRBJ1-4|many|TRBV12-3/TRBV12-4|16
CASSPGAGTVNEKLFF
TGTGCCAGCAGTCCTGGAGCAGGGACAGTTAATGAAAAACTGTTTTTT
>TRBD1|TRBJ1-2|many|TRBV29-1|14
CSVEIAGGSYGYTF
TGCAGCGTTGAAATCGCAGGGGGATCCTATGGCTACACCTTC
>TRBD2|TRBJ2-1|.|TRBV10-3|16
CAISDGNPSGFREQFF
TGTGCCATCAGTGATGGAAATCCTAGCGGGTTCCGGGAGCAGTTCTTC
>TRBD1|TRBJ1-6|many|TRBV19|16
CASSINLGTGRSPLHF
TGTGCCAGTAGTATTAACTTAGGGACAGGGAGATCACCCCTCCACTTT
>TRBD1|TRBJ1-5|many|TRBV15|13
CAISQGTNQPQHF
TGTGCCATTTCACAGGGGACCAATCAGCCCCAGCATTTT
>.|TRBJ2-7|many|TRBV6-1|14
CASEPTGGTYEQYF
TGTGCCAGCGAACCGACCGGGGGAACCTACGAGCAGTACTTC
>.|TRBJ2-5|many|TRBV11-2|14
CASSPLGQEETQYF
TGTGCCAGCAGCCCCCTTGGGCAGGAAGAGACCCAGTACTTC
>TRBD2|TRBJ2-1|many|TRBV2|15
CASSGSGGPPDEQFF
TGTGCCAGCAGTGGGAGCGGGGGCCCCCCAGACGAGCAGTTCTTC
>.|TRBJ1-5|.|TRBV19|15
CASSTTWDINQPQHF
TGTGCCAGTAGTACCACTTGGGACATAAATCAGCCCCAGCATTTT
>.|TRBJ1-6|.|TRBV19|14
CASTKGGGGSPLHF
TGTGCCAGTACTAAAGGTGGCGGGGGATCACCCCTCCACTTT
>.|TRBJ2-1|many|TRBV7-3|15
CASSTDSTPYNEQFF
TGTGCCAGCAGCACGGACTCAACCCCCTACAATGAGCAGTTCTTC
>.|TRBJ2-2|.|TRBV5-4|14
CASSLGEQSGELFF
TGTGCCAGCAGCCTAGGGGAACAATCCGGGGAGCTGTTTTTT
>TRBD1|TRBJ2-1|many|TRBV7-8|12
CASSLTGGGTFF
TGTGCCAGCAGCTTGACAGGGGGCGGGACGTTCTTC
>.|TRBJ1-2|many|TRBV28|14
CASSLIREAPSYTF
TGTGCCAGCAGTTTGATAAGGGAGGCGCCTAGCTACACCTTC
>.|TRBJ1-5|many|TRBV3-1|14
CASSSDRGVQPQHF
TGTGCCAGCAGCTCTGATCGGGGGGTACAGCCCCAGCATTTT
>TRBD1|TRBJ2-2|many|TRBV19|15
CASTADRGQTGELFF
TGTGCCAGTACGGCGGACAGGGGACAAACCGGGGAGCTGTTTTTT
>.|TRBJ1-2|once|TRBV20-1|13
CSSSPGAARGYTF
TGCAGTTCTAGTCCGGGGGCTGCTAGGGGCTACACCTTC
>TRBD1|TRBJ2-7|many|TRBV2|14
CASRGQGLKYEQYF
TGTGCCAGCAGGGGACAGGGGCTGAAGTACGAGCAGTACTTC
>.|TRBJ2-2|few|TRBV6-6|13
CASSYYGTGELFF
TGTGCCAGCAGTTACTATGGTACCGGGGAGCTGTTTTTT
>TRBD1|TRBJ1-1|many|TRBV12-3/TRBV12-4|15
CASSLGTGRNTEAFF
TGTGCCAGCAGTCTTGGGACAGGGCGGAACACTGAAGCTTTCTTT
>.|TRBJ2-1|many|TRBV30|15
CAWSVLTRGYNEQFF
TGTGCCTGGAGTGTACTTACTAGGGGCTACAATGAGCAGTTCTTC
>.|TRBJ2-7|many|TRBV7-2|17
CASSSVKTRRYTYEQYF
TGTGCCAGCAGCTCCGTGAAGACCCGACGTTATACCTACGAGCAGTACTTC